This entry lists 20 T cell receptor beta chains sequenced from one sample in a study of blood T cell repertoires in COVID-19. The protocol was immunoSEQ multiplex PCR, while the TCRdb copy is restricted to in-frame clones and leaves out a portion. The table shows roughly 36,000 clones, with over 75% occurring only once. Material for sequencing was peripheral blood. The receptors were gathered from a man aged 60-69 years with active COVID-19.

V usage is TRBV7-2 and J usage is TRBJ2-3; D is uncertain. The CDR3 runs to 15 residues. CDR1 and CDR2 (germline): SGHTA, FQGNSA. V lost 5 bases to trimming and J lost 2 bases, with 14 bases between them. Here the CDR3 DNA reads TGTGCCAGCAGCCACGCGGTACTAAACACAGATACGCAGTATTTT. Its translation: CASSHAVLNTDTQYF.

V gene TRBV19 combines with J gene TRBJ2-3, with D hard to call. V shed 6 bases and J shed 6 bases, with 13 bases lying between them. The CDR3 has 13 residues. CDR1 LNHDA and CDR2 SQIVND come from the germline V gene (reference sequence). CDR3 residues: CASRTGWSDTQYF. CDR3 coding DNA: TGTGCCAGTAGGACCGGGTGGAGCGATACGCAGTATTTT.

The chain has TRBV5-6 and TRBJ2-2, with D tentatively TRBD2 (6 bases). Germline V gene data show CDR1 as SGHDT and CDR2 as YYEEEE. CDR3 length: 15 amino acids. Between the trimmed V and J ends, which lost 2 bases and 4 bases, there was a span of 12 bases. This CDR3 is CASSFTGTPTGELFF. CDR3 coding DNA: TGTGCCAGCAGCTTCACCGGGACTCCCACCGGGGAGCTGTTTTTT.

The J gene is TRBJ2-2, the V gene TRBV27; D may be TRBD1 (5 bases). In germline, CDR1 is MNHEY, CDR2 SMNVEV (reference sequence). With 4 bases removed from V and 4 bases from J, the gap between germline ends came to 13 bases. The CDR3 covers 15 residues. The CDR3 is CASSSRGQSTGELFF. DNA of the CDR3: TGTGCCAGCAGTTCTCGTGGACAATCCACCGGGGAGCTGTTTTTT.

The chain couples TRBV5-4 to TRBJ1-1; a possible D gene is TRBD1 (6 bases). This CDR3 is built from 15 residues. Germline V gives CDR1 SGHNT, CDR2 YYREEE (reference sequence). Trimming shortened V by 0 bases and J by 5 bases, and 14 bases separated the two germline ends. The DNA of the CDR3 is TGTGCCAGCAGCTTGGTTTGGGGGCAGGGGACTGAAGCTTTCTTT. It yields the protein CASSLVWGQGTEAFF.

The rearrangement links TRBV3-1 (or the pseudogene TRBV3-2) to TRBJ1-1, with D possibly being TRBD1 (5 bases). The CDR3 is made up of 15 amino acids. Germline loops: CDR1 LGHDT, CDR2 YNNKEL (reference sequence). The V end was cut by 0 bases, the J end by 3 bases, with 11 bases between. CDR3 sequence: CASSQETRVDTEAFF. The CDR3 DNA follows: TGTGCCAGCAGCCAAGAAACCAGGGTTGACACTGAAGCTTTCTTT.

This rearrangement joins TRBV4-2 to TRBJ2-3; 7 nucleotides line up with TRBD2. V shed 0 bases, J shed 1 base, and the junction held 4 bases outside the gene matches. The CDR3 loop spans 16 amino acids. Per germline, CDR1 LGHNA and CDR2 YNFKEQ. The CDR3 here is CASSQDTAGGTDTQYF. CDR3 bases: TGTGCCAGCAGCCAAGATACTGCGGGAGGCACAGATACGCAGTATTTT.

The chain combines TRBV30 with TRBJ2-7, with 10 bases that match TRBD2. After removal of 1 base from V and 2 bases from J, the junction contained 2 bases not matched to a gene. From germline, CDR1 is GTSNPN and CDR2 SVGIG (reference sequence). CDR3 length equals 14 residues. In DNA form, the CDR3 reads TGTGCCTGGAGTGCGAGCGGGAGGGCCTACGAGCAGTACGTC. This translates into CAWSASGRAYEQYV.

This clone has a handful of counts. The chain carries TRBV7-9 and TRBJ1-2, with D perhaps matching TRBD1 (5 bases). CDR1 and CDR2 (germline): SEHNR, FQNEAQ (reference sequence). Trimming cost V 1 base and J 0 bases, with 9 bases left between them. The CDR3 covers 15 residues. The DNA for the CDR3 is TGTGCCAGCAGCTTAGACGACAGAGCTAACTATGGCTACACCTTC. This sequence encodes CASSLDDRANYGYTF.

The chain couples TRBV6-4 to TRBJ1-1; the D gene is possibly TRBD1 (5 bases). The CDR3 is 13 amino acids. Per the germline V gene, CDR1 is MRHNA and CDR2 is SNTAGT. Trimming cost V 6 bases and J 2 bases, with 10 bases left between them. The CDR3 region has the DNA TGTGCCAGCAGCGCCAGGGAAAACACTGAAGCTTTCTTT. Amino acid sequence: CASSARENTEAFF.

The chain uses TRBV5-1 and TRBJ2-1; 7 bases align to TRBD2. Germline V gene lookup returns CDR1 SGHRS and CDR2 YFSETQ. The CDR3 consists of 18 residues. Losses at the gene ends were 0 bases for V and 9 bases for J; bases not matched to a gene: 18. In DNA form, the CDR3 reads TGCGCCAGCAGCTTGGGTCGGGGCGGGAGCCTCAGGGTGAGTGAGCAGTTCTTC. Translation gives CASSLGRGGSLRVSEQFF.

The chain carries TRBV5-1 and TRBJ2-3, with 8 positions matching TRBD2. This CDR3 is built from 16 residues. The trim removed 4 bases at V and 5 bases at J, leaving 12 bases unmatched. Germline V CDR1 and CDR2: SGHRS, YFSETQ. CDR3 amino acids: CASSPWGAGEKDTQYF. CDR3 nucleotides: TGCGCCAGCAGCCCCTGGGGAGCGGGAGAGAAAGATACGCAGTATTTT.

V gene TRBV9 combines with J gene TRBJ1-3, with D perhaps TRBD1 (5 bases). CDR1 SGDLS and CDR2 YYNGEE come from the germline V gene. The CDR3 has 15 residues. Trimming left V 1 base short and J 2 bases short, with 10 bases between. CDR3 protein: CASSVKGAAGNTIYF. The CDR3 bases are TGTGCCAGCAGCGTAAAAGGGGCTGCTGGAAACACCATATATTTT.

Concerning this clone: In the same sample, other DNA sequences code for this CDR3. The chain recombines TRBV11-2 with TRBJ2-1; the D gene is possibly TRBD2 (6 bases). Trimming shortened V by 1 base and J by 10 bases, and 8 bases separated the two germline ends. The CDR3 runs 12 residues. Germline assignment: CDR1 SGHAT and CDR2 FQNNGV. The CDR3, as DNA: TGTGCCAGCAGCTTAGCGGCGGGAGAGCAGTTCTTC. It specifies CASSLAAGEQFF.

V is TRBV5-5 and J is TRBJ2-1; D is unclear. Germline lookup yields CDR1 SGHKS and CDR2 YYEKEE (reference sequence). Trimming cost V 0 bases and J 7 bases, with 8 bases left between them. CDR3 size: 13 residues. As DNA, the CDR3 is TGTGCCAGCAGCTTGGTCCCAGTGAATGAGCAGTTCTTC. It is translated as CASSLVPVNEQFF.

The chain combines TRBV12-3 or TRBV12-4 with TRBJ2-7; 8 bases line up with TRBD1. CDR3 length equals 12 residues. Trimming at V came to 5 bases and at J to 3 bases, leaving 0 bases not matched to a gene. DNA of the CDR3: TGTGCCAGCAGTGGACAGGGCTACGAGCAGTACTTC. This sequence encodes CASSGQGYEQYF.

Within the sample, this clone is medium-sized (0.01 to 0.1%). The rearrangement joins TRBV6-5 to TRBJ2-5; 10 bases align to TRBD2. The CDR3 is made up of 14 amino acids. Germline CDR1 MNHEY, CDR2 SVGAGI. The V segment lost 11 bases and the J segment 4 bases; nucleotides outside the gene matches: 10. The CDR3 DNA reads TGTGCCGTGGGGGCTAGCGGGAGTGCAGAGACCCAGTACTTC. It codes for CAVGASGSAETQYF.

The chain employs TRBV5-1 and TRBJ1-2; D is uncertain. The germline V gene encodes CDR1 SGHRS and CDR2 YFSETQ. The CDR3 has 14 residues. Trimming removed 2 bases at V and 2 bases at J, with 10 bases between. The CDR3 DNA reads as TGCGCCAGCAGCTTAGCGAGTGAGAACTATGGCTACACCTTC. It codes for CASSLASENYGYTF.

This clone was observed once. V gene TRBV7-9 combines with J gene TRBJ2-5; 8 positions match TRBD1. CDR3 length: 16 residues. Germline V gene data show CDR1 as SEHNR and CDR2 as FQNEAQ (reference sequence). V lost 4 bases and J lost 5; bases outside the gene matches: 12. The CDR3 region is CASSSWAGGEWETQYF. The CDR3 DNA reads TGTGCCAGCAGCTCCTGGGCAGGGGGCGAGTGGGAGACCCAGTACTTC.

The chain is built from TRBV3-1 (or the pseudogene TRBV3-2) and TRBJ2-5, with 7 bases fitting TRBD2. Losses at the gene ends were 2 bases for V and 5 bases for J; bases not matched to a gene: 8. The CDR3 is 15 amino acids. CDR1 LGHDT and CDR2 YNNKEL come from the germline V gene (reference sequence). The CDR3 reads CASSQQTSRRETQYF. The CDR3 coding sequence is TGTGCCAGCAGCCAACAGACTAGCCGGAGGGAGACCCAGTACTTC.